The clone carrying this T cell receptor beta chain was seen a single time. Germline-derived CDR1 and CDR2 are SEHNR and FQNEAQ (reference sequence). This CDR3 spans 19 amino acids. V lost 5 bases and J lost 4; bases outside the gene matches: 13. This sample is part of a study of blood T cell repertoires in COVID-19. Original handling: Researchers report that nucleated cell counts were estimated from reference gene primer amplification. Profiling relied on immunoSEQ multiplex PCR, and the TCRdb table lists in-frame clones only, not all of them. From that table come the V and J calls and clone size; the DNA was used to work out D and trimming. This table has approximately 260,000 clones, approximately 85% appearing once.

The chain uses TRBV7-9 and TRBJ1-6; 11 nucleotides align to TRBD1. The receptor was derived from a woman in her 50s who had been exposed to COVID-19. Material: PBMCs or T cells enriched from blood (not recorded which). CDR3 amino acids: CASSPYTGTGGYYNSPLHF. CDR3 DNA sequence: TGTGCCAGCAGCCCGTACACCGGGACAGGGGGTTATTATAATTCACCCCTCCACTTT. Supplemented by reference TRBV7-9 and TRBJ1-6, the full variable domain reads DTGVSQNPRHKITKRGQNVTFRCDPISEHNRLYWYRQTLGQGPEFLTYFQNEAQLEKSRLLSDRFSAERPKGSFSTLEIQRTEQGDSAMYLCASSPYTGTGGYYNSPLHFGNGTRLTVT.